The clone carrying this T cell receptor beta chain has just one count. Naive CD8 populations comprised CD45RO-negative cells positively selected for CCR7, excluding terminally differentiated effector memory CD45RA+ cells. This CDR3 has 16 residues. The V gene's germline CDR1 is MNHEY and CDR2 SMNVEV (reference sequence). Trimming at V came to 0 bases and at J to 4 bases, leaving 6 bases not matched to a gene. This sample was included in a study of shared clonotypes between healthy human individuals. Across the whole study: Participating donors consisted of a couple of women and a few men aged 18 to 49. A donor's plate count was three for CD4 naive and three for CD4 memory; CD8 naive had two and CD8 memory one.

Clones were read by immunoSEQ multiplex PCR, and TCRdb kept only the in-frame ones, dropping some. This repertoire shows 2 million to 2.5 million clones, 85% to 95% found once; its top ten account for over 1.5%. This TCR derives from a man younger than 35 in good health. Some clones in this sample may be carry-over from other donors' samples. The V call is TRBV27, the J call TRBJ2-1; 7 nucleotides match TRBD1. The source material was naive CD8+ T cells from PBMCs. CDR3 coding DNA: TGTGCCAGCAGTTTATCGAACAGGGGCGGGTACAATGAGCAGTTCTTC. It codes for CASSLSNRGGYNEQFF.